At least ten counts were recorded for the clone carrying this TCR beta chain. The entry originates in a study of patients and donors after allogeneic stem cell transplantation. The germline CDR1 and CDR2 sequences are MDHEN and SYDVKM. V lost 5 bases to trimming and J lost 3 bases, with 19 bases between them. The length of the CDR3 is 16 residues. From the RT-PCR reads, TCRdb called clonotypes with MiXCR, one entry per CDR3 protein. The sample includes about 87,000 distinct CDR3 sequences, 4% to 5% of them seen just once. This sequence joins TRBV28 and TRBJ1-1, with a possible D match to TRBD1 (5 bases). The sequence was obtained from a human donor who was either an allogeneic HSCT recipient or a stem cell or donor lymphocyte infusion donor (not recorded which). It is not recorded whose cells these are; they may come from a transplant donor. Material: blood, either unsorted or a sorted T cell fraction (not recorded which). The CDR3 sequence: CASSRLWTTRDTEAFF. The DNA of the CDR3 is TGTGCCAGCAGTCGCCTCTGGACCACCAGGGACACTGAAGCTTTCTTT.